This is a list of T cell receptor beta chains from one sample in a study of beta chain features in type 1 diabetes. Using immunoSEQ multiplex PCR, the repertoire was profiled, and TCRdb retains in-frame clones only, with some absent. The top ten hold almost 0.02% of the sample, which has 200,000 to 250,000 clones, 14% seen once. The sequenced sample was naive CD4+ T cells from blood. All receptors come from a man aged 30-40 years with type 1 diabetes. CDR3s include the opening cysteine and the closing phenylalanine or tryptophan. The order of the fields is clone size, V gene, J gene, D gene, CDR3 DNA, CDR3 protein. A D gene is named only where the DNA matches it firmly. Clone size appears in some rows only: once, few, many, or a class for an expanded clone.

clone size: NA
V gene: TRBV30
J gene: TRBJ2-7
D gene: TRBD2
CDR3 DNA: TGTGCCTCCACTAGCGGTACCTACGAGCAGTACTTC
CDR3 protein: CASTSGTYEQYF

clone size: NA
V gene: TRBV4-1
J gene: TRBJ1-4
D gene: TRBD1
CDR3 DNA: TGCGCCAGCAGTCAGAGACAGGGGAGGATGGAAAAACTGTTTTTT
CDR3 protein: CASSQRQGRMEKLFF

clone size: NA
V gene: TRBV19
J gene: TRBJ1-5
D gene: NA
CDR3 DNA: TGTGCCAGTAGTATACAGGGCGATCAGCCCCAGCATTTT
CDR3 protein: CASSIQGDQPQHF

clone size: NA
V gene: TRBV10-3
J gene: TRBJ2-1
D gene: TRBD2
CDR3 DNA: TGTGCCACCCAAGGGCGGGGGGGGAGCTCCTACAATGAGCAGTTCTTC
CDR3 protein: CATQGRGGSSYNEQFF

clone size: NA
V gene: TRBV2
J gene: TRBJ1-2
D gene: NA
CDR3 DNA: TGTGCCAGCAGGGCGAACCCTACAGCTAACTATGGCTACACCTTC
CDR3 protein: CASRANPTANYGYTF

clone size: NA
V gene: TRBV28
J gene: TRBJ2-7
D gene: NA
CDR3 DNA: TGTGCCAGCATCGGTGCACCCTCCTACGAGCAGTACTTC
CDR3 protein: CASIGAPSYEQYF

clone size: NA
V gene: TRBV5-1
J gene: TRBJ2-5
D gene: NA
CDR3 DNA: TGCGCCAGCAGCCTATCGGACAGCCAAGAGACCCAGTACTTC
CDR3 protein: CASSLSDSQETQYF

clone size: NA
V gene: TRBV4-2
J gene: TRBJ1-2
D gene: NA
CDR3 DNA: TGTGCCAGCAGCCAAGGGGGAGGAGACTATGGCTACACCTTC
CDR3 protein: CASSQGGGDYGYTF

clone size: few
V gene: TRBV30
J gene: TRBJ1-1
D gene: TRBD1
CDR3 DNA: TGTGCCTGGGGACAGGGGGCAAAGAACACTGAAGCTTTCTTT
CDR3 protein: CAWGQGAKNTEAFF

clone size: few
V gene: TRBV5-1
J gene: TRBJ2-5
D gene: TRBD1
CDR3 DNA: TGCGCCAGCAGCTTGGCGCCGACAGGGGCCCAAGAGACCCAGTACTTC
CDR3 protein: CASSLAPTGAQETQYF

clone size: few
V gene: TRBV29-1
J gene: TRBJ1-4
D gene: TRBD1
CDR3 DNA: TGCAGCGCCTGTCCCGGGACAGGGGGCGGTGAAAAACTGTTTTTT
CDR3 protein: CSACPGTGGGEKLFF

clone size: few
V gene: TRBV4-1
J gene: TRBJ2-3
D gene: TRBD2
CDR3 DNA: TGCGCCAGCAGCCAACCCCAAGGAGCGGGGGATACGCAGTATTTT
CDR3 protein: CASSQPQGAGDTQYF

clone size: few
V gene: TRBV30
J gene: TRBJ1-4
D gene: TRBD1
CDR3 DNA: TGTGCCTGGAGCCTCGACAGGGCAACTAATGAAAAACTGTTTTTT
CDR3 protein: CAWSLDRATNEKLFF

clone size: few
V gene: TRBV11-2
J gene: TRBJ2-6
D gene: NA
CDR3 DNA: TGTGCCAGCAGCCCGGGGATGGCTGGGGCCAACGTCCTGACTTTC
CDR3 protein: CASSPGMAGANVLTF

clone size: NA
V gene: TRBV9
J gene: TRBJ2-1
D gene: NA
CDR3 DNA: TGTGCCAGCAGCGCTTGGGACTCCTCCTACAATGAGCAGTTCTTC
CDR3 protein: CASSAWDSSYNEQFF

clone size: NA
V gene: TRBV19
J gene: TRBJ2-7
D gene: TRBD1
CDR3 DNA: TGTGCCAGTAGCTATACAGGGGACATTGCCTACGAGCAGTACTTC
CDR3 protein: CASSYTGDIAYEQYF

clone size: NA
V gene: TRBV5-1
J gene: TRBJ2-7
D gene: TRBD1
CDR3 DNA: TGCGCCAGCAGCCCTAACCCCCGGGACAGGGGCTACGAGCAGTACTTC
CDR3 protein: CASSPNPRDRGYEQYF

clone size: few
V gene: TRBV9
J gene: TRBJ2-4
D gene: NA
CDR3 DNA: TGTGCCAGCAGCCCCCCCGGGGGTGGCAAAAACATTCAGTACTTC
CDR3 protein: CASSPPGGGKNIQYF

clone size: NA
V gene: TRBV7-9
J gene: TRBJ2-7
D gene: TRBD2
CDR3 DNA: TGTGCCAGCAGCTTGACTAGCCCCTTGGGCGAGCAGTACTTC
CDR3 protein: CASSLTSPLGEQYF

clone size: few
V gene: TRBV11-2
J gene: TRBJ2-5
D gene: NA
CDR3 DNA: TGTGCCAGCAGCTTACCTAGCCAAGAGACCCAGTACTTC
CDR3 protein: CASSLPSQETQYF

clone size: few
V gene: TRBV5-1
J gene: TRBJ2-3
D gene: NA
CDR3 DNA: TGCGCCAGCAGCTTGGGACAGGTCCCTACAGATACGCAGTATTTT
CDR3 protein: CASSLGQVPTDTQYF

clone size: NA
V gene: TRBV6-1
J gene: TRBJ2-4
D gene: TRBD1
CDR3 DNA: TGTGCCAGCAGTGAAGACGGGACAGACAACATTCAGTACTTC
CDR3 protein: CASSEDGTDNIQYF

clone size: NA
V gene: TRBV2
J gene: TRBJ2-7
D gene: TRBD2
CDR3 DNA: TGTGCCAGCATCGATAGCGGGACCTCCTACGAGCAGTACTTC
CDR3 protein: CASIDSGTSYEQYF

clone size: NA
V gene: TRBV5-1
J gene: TRBJ2-3
D gene: NA
CDR3 DNA: TGCGCCAGCAGCTTAGAACTAGTGGGAGATACGCAGTATTTT
CDR3 protein: CASSLELVGDTQYF

clone size: few
V gene: TRBV10-3
J gene: TRBJ2-3
D gene: TRBD1
CDR3 DNA: TGTGCCATCAGTGGGACAGGAGTCCCAGATACGCAGTATTTT
CDR3 protein: CAISGTGVPDTQYF

clone size: few
V gene: TRBV6-6
J gene: TRBJ2-2
D gene: TRBD1
CDR3 DNA: TGTGCCAGCAGTTACTCCCGACAGGGGGTCGGCGGGGAGCTGTTTTTT
CDR3 protein: CASSYSRQGVGGELFF

clone size: few
V gene: TRBV19
J gene: TRBJ1-2
D gene: NA
CDR3 DNA: TGTGCCAGTAGTACCTATGGACAGTCCGGCGGCTACACCTTC
CDR3 protein: CASSTYGQSGGYTF

clone size: NA
V gene: TRBV4-1
J gene: TRBJ1-2
D gene: TRBD1
CDR3 DNA: TGCGCCAGCAGCCAAGCGGGACAGGGGGCCCGTTGCTACACCTTC
CDR3 protein: CASSQAGQGARCYTF

clone size: few
V gene: TRBV29-1
J gene: TRBJ2-7
D gene: NA
CDR3 DNA: TGCAGCGTCGGTCGCCGCGACAGTCTCTACGAGCAGTACTTC
CDR3 protein: CSVGRRDSLYEQYF